This T cell receptor beta chain was found in a study of blood T cell repertoires in COVID-19. About the research overall: Acute and convalescent COVID-19 samples came from the United States, Italy and Spain. The cDNA or gDNA used as material had been derived from T cells, B-cell-depleted T cells, or PBMCs.

Original handling: Counts of nucleated cells, estimated from reference gene primer amplification, were obtained. Sequenced by immunoSEQ multiplex PCR; TCRdb stores in-frame clones only, minus some. V and J calls and clone size are given by that table; D and trimming were obtained from the DNA. The table includes about 59,000 clones, less than 85% detected once. After removal of 0 bases from V and 7 bases from J, the junction contained 14 bases not matched to a gene. This CDR3 has 19 residues. Looked up from germline, CDR1 is LGHNA and CDR2 is YNFKEQ. Sequences were obtained from peripheral blood. The chain couples TRBV4-2 to TRBJ2-2, with 10 bases aligning to TRBD1. The TCR sequence derives from a woman in her forties or fifties with active or convalescent COVID-19. The CDR3 nucleotides read TGTGCCAGCAGCCAAGATCACGGGGACAGGGGTTGGGCCGACGGGGAGCTGTTTTTT. Translating it yields CASSQDHGDRGWADGELFF.